Below are 27 T cell receptor beta chains sequenced from a single sample in a study of CD8 T cells in ankylosing spondylitis. Findings of the study overall: Eight highly homologous variants formed a TCR beta motif that appeared characteristic of ankylosing spondylitis blood.

Their recognized antigens are unknown. TCRdb called the 5' RACE reads again in MiXCR, with one record for every CDR3 protein. Of about 540,000 distinct CDR3 sequences in the sample, about 13% were seen once. Sequenced input: blood, either unsorted or a sorted T cell fraction (not recorded which). The receptors here all came from a male donor with ankylosing spondylitis.

The chain is built from TRBV12-5 and TRBJ1-1, with D possibly matching TRBD1 (5 bases). Trimming stripped 2 bases from V and 4 bases from J, with 14 bases between. The CDR3 is 15 amino acids. Per germline, CDR1 LGHNT and CDR2 FRNRAP. CDR3 nucleotide sequence: TGTGCTAGTGGTTTGAGGAGGGGATTGGGCACTGAAGCTTTCTTT. It specifies CASGLRRGLGTEAFF.

This clonotype was observed a handful of times. This rearrangement joins TRBV12-3 or TRBV12-4 to TRBJ2-5; D uncertain. V lost 7 bases and J 0 bases, leaving 12 bases between the germline ends. The CDR3 contains 14 residues. The CDR3 region is CASNLDPYQETQYF. The CDR3 bases are TGTGCCAGCAACCTAGACCCGTACCAAGAGACCCAGTACTTC.

The V and J genes are TRBV7-9 and TRBJ1-6; 10 nucleotides match TRBD1. CDR1 and CDR2 (germline): SEHNR, FQNEAQ (reference sequence). There are 15 residues in the CDR3. V trimming: 5 bases; J trimming: 10 bases; junction bases outside the gene matches: 8. CDR3 DNA: TGTGCCAGCAGCGTCTCCGGGACAGGGGCATCACCCCTCCACTTT. Its translation is CASSVSGTGASPLHF.

At least ten counts were recorded for this clonotype. CDR3 amino acids: CASGNTSYNEQFF. The CDR3 DNA follows: TGCGCCAGCGGAAATACCTCCTACAATGAGCAGTTCTTC. The rearrangement links TRBV5-1 to TRBJ2-1, with no clear D. Germline CDR1 SGHRS, CDR2 YFSETQ. CDR3 length: 13 amino acids. Trimming cost V 7 bases and J 0 bases, with 8 bases left between them.

This clonotype was seen many times. J is TRBJ2-5 and V is TRBV5-1, with 9 bases that match TRBD2. CDR1 SGHRS and CDR2 YFSETQ come from the germline V gene. V lost 4 bases to trimming and J lost 3 bases; unmatched junction nucleotides: 1. This CDR3 is built from 13 residues. As DNA, the CDR3 is TGCGCCAGCAGCCGGACTAGCGAAGAGACCCAGTACTTC. Protein sequence: CASSRTSEETQYF.

This clonotype was seen a few times. V gene TRBV20-1 combines with J gene TRBJ2-5, with 8 bases aligning to TRBD1. Trimming took 3 bases from V and 5 from J; bases not matched to a gene: 8. This CDR3 spans 14 amino acids. From germline, CDR1 is DFQATT and CDR2 SNEGSKA (reference sequence). The CDR3 protein is CSARADRVVETQYF. The CDR3 DNA reads as TGCAGTGCTAGGGCGGACAGGGTTGTCGAGACCCAGTACTTC.

The CDR3 region is CSVDISGLAGGRSQFF. DNA for the CDR3: TGCAGCGTTGATATTTCGGGACTAGCGGGAGGGAGATCGCAGTTCTTC. The genes are TRBV29-1 and TRBJ2-1, with 16 bases matching TRBD2. The CDR3 runs 16 residues. The germline V gene has CDR1 SQVTM and CDR2 ANQGSEA. V trimming: 3 bases; J trimming: 12 bases; junction bases outside the gene matches: 11.

This clonotype was detected ten times or more. CDR3 protein: CASSQVPGTTHNEQFF. Here the CDR3 DNA reads TGTGCCAGCAGCCAGGTCCCCGGGACTACACACAATGAGCAGTTCTTC. The chain carries TRBV4-2 and TRBJ2-1, with 7 bases identical to TRBD2. The CDR3 runs 16 residues. Germline V lookup: CDR1 LGHNA, CDR2 YNFKEQ. V lost 3 bases to trimming and J lost 5 bases; unmatched junction nucleotides: 10.

This clonotype appeared a few times. This chain connects TRBV28 to TRBJ2-5; 10 positions agree with TRBD2. Germline V gene data show CDR1 as MDHEN and CDR2 as SYDVKM. V trimming: 2 bases; J trimming: 6 bases; junction bases outside the gene matches: 6. CDR3 size: 15 residues. This chain's CDR3 is CASSLPSGSLQTQYF. Here the CDR3 DNA reads TGTGCCAGCAGTTTACCTAGCGGGAGTTTACAGACCCAGTACTTC. Drawing the rest from reference TRBV28 and TRBJ2-5, the complete variable domain is DVKVTQSSRYLVKRTGEKVFLECVQDMDHENMFWYRQDPGLGLRLIYFSYDVKMKEKGDIPEGYSVSREKKERFSLILESASTNQTSMYLCASSLPSGSLQTQYFGPGTRLLVL.

This clonotype was detected many times. V and J are TRBV5-1 and TRBJ2-5, with TRBD2 identical over 12 bases. Germline values: CDR1 SGHRS, CDR2 YFSETQ. V shed 0 bases and J 4 bases; nucleotides not matched to a gene: 1. This CDR3 has 15 residues. This CDR3 reads CASSLVLAGGETQYF. CDR3 DNA sequence: TGCGCCAGCAGCTTGGTACTAGCGGGAGGAGAGACCCAGTACTTC. Supplemented by reference TRBV5-1 and TRBJ2-5, the full variable domain reads KAGVTQTPRYLIKTRGQQVTLSCSPISGHRSVSWYQQTPGQGLQFLFEYFSETQRNKGNFPGRFSGRQFSNSRSEMNVSTLELGDSALYLCASSLVLAGGETQYFGPGTRLLVL.

V gene TRBV21-1 combines with J gene TRBJ2-2; the DNA was not compared with TRBD2, the D call given in the table. TRBV21-1 is a known pseudogene. This CDR3 is 15 amino acids long. The CDR3 region is CASSKSPSRTGELFF. CDR3 coding DNA: TGTGCCAGCAGCAAAAGCCCTAGCAGGACCGGGGAGCTGTTTTTT.

The chain couples TRBV7-9 to TRBJ2-3, with 7 nucleotides matching TRBD2. With V trimmed by 2 bases and J by 0 bases, 8 bases remained unmatched. The germline CDR1 and CDR2 sequences are SEHNR and FQNEAQ (reference sequence). The CDR3 covers 17 residues. The CDR3 region has the DNA TGTGCCAGCAGCTTAATTTTAGCGGGCGGAAGCACAGATACGCAGTATTTT. This sequence encodes CASSLILAGGSTDTQYF.

This chain uses TRBV6-1 with TRBJ2-5; 7 nucleotides agree with TRBD2. Germline V CDR1 and CDR2: MNHNS, SASEGT. V shed 7 bases, J shed 0 bases, and the junction held 5 bases outside the gene matches. CDR3 length: 14 amino acids. The CDR3 is CASKASGNQETQYF. In nucleotides, the CDR3 is TGTGCCAGCAAAGCTAGCGGAAACCAAGAGACCCAGTACTTC.

The sample holds a few counts of this clonotype. The V gene is TRBV24-1, the J gene TRBJ2-1; D possibly uses TRBD1 or TRBD2 (5 bases each). V gave up 9 bases and J gave up 6 bases, with 17 bases separating them. The CDR3 has 14 amino acids. CDR1 KGHDR and CDR2 SFDVKD come from the germline V gene. The CDR3 region has the DNA TGTGCCACCCAAGACAGTCGACTAACCAATGAGCAGTTCTTC. Protein sequence: CATQDSRLTNEQFF.

The rearrangement uses TRBV13 and TRBJ2-7; 7 bases are shared with TRBD2. The J segment lost 6 bases and the V segment lost 2 bases, leaving 7 bases of the junction unmatched. Germline loops: CDR1 PRHDT, CDR2 FYEKMQ (reference sequence). The CDR3 runs to 14 residues. The CDR3 loop is CASSLQREKREQYF. The CDR3 coding sequence is TGTGCCAGCAGCTTACAGCGGGAAAAGCGCGAGCAGTACTTC. Looking up the rest from reference TRBV13 and TRBJ2-7 gives the full variable domain: AAGVIQSPRHLIKEKRETATLKCYPIPRHDTVYWYQQGPGQDPQFLISFYEKMQSDKGSIPDRFSAQQFSDYHSELNMSSLELGDSALYFCASSLQREKREQYFGPGTRLTVT.

In this sample, this clonotype turned up a few times. This chain uses TRBV3-1 with TRBJ2-2, with a weak D call TRBD1 (7 bases). The germline V gene encodes CDR1 LGHDT and CDR2 YNNKEL (reference sequence). The CDR3 consists of 16 residues. V was shortened by 1 base and J by 6 bases, with 15 bases between the two germline ends. The chain's CDR3 is CASSQVRSRGAGELFF. The CDR3 nucleotides read TGTGCCAGCAGCCAAGTTCGCTCCAGGGGGGCCGGGGAGCTGTTTTTT.

The chain employs TRBV10-3 and TRBJ2-5, with D unclear. V lost 1 base and J 2 bases, leaving 11 bases between the germline ends. CDR3 length: 15 residues. CDR1 is ENHRY and CDR2 is SYGVKD in the germline V gene. The CDR3 DNA is TGTGCCATCAGTGAGTTTGGTGCAGAACAAGAGACCCAGTACTTC. Translating gives CAISEFGAEQETQYF.

The rearrangement links TRBV5-1 to TRBJ1-1; D remains unclear. Between the trimmed V and J ends, which lost 4 bases and 0 bases, there was a span of 10 bases. Germline V gene lookup returns CDR1 SGHRS and CDR2 YFSETQ. This CDR3 spans 14 amino acids. The CDR3 region has the DNA TGCGCCAGCAGCGGGCAGTCACTGAACACTGAAGCTTTCTTT. Translated, it gives CASSGQSLNTEAFF. The full variable domain, in which reference TRBV5-1 and TRBJ1-1 provide the parts outside the CDR3, is KAGVTQTPRYLIKTRGQQVTLSCSPISGHRSVSWYQQTPGQGLQFLFEYFSETQRNKGNFPGRFSGRQFSNSRSEMNVSTLELGDSALYLCASSGQSLNTEAFFGQGTRLTVV.

This clonotype came up a few times. This rearrangement joins TRBV4-2 to TRBJ2-6, with D unresolved. Germline V CDR1 and CDR2: LGHNA, YNFKEQ. V dropped 0 bases and J dropped 4 bases, with 10 bases sitting between them. The CDR3 has 16 residues. CDR3 bases: TGTGCCAGCAGCCAAGAATCGGGTTCCGGGGCCAACGTCCTGACTTTC. It is translated as CASSQESGSGANVLTF.

This clonotype was found many times. The chain joins TRBV29-1 to TRBJ2-1; 12 nucleotides align to TRBD2. Germline V gene lookup returns CDR1 SQVTM and CDR2 ANQGSEA. After removal of 8 bases from V and 5 bases from J, the junction contained 10 bases not matched to a gene. This CDR3 comprises 15 residues. The CDR3 bases are TGCAGCTCCTATGGCCGGACTAGCGGGGACAATGAGCAGTTCTTC. Translation gives CSSYGRTSGDNEQFF.

The genes are TRBV6-1 and TRBJ1-2; 9 nucleotides agree with TRBD1. Trimming at V came to 4 bases and at J to 6 bases, leaving 3 bases not matched to a gene. Germline loops: CDR1 MNHNS, CDR2 SASEGT. The CDR3 contains 13 residues. In DNA, the CDR3 is TGTGCCAGCAGTGGACAGGGGGATAATGGCTACACCTTC. Translating gives CASSGQGDNGYTF.

This clonotype was detected only a few times. The chain joins TRBV10-2 to TRBJ2-7; TRBD2 aligns across 12 bases. The germline V gene encodes CDR1 WSHSY and CDR2 SAAADI. The CDR3 has 17 residues. The trim removed 6 bases at V and 8 bases at J, leaving 17 bases unmatched. CDR3 sequence (DNA): TGCGCCAGCAGCAGTGATTCGCTAGAGACTAGCGGGAGCAAGCAGTACTTC. Translation gives CASSSDSLETSGSKQYF.

The gene calls are TRBV6-1 and TRBJ2-1, with a possible D match to TRBD1 (5 bases). CDR3 length: 16 residues. With 1 base removed from V and 9 bases from J, the gap between germline ends came to 19 bases. CDR1 is MNHNS, CDR2 SASEGT, per germline. The CDR3 reads CASSEGRQGFFGEQFF. CDR3 DNA: TGTGCCAGCAGTGAAGGCAGGCAGGGTTTCTTTGGTGAGCAGTTCTTC.

This clonotype was detected a few times. The rearrangement links TRBV7-9 to TRBJ2-3; no clear D. The germline V and J ends were trimmed by 5 bases and 2 bases, with 11 bases remaining between them. The length of the CDR3 is 14 residues. Germline CDR1 SEHNR, CDR2 FQNEAQ (reference sequence). Here the CDR3 DNA reads TGTGCCAGCAGCCCCCGTGCGATCACAGATACGCAGTATTTT. Its protein product is CASSPRAITDTQYF.

This clonotype has at least ten counts. The chain employs TRBV12-3 or TRBV12-4 and TRBJ2-5; D is unclear. V was cut by 1 base and J by 3 bases, with 9 bases left in between. The CDR3 runs 14 residues. The CDR3 region is CASSLVSGKETQYF. The CDR3, as DNA: TGTGCCAGCAGTTTAGTTTCAGGAAAAGAGACCCAGTACTTC.

This clonotype was counted only a few times. This chain's CDR3 is CASSSLGRYNEQFF. CDR3 coding DNA: TGTGCCAGCAGTTCACTGGGCCGGTACAATGAGCAGTTCTTC. The chain is built from TRBV11-2 and TRBJ2-1; D remains ambiguous. CDR1 and CDR2 (germline): SGHAT, FQNNGV. V gave up 6 bases and J gave up 4 bases, with 13 bases separating them. This CDR3 has 14 amino acids.

This clonotype was counted many times. The V call is TRBV20-1, the J call TRBJ2-1; 9 bases map to TRBD2. CDR3 length: 15 amino acids. V was pared by 0 bases and J by 2 bases, with 2 bases of the junction left unmatched. From germline, CDR1 is DFQATT and CDR2 SNEGSKA (reference sequence). The CDR3 here is CSARDGTSPYNEQFF. The CDR3 nucleotides read TGCAGTGCTAGAGACGGGACTAGCCCCTACAATGAGCAGTTCTTC.